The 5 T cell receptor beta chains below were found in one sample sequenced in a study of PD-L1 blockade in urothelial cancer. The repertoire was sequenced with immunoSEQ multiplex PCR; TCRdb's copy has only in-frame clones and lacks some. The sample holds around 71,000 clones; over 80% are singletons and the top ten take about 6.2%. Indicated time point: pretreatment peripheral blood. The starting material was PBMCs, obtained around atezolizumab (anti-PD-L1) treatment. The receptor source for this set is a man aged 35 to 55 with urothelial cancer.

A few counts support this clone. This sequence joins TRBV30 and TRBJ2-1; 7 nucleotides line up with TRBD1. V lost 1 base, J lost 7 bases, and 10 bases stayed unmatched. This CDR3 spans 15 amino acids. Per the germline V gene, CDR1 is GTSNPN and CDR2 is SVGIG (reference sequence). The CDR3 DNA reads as TGTGCCTGGAGTGAAGGACAGGTCCTTGAGAATGAGCAGTTCTTC. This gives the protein CAWSEGQVLENEQFF.

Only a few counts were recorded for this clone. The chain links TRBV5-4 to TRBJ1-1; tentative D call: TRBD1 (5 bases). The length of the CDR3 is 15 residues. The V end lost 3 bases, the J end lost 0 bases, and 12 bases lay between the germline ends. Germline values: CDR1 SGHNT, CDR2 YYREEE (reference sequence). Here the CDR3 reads CASSSQGLLNTEAFF. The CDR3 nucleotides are TGTGCCAGCAGCTCTCAGGGCCTTCTGAACACTGAAGCTTTCTTT.

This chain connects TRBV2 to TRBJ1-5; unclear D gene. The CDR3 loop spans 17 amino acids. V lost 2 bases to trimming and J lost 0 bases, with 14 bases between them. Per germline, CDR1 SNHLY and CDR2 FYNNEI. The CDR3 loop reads CASSERVGVNSNQPQHF. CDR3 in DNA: TGTGCCAGCAGTGAAAGGGTCGGGGTTAATAGCAATCAGCCCCAGCATTTT.

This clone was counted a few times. The CDR3 spells CASSPTISSTGELFF. The CDR3 DNA reads as TGTGCCAGCAGCCCGACTATATCTAGCACCGGGGAGCTGTTTTTT. The V and J genes are TRBV27 and TRBJ2-2; a possible D gene is TRBD2 (5 bases). Germline V gene data show CDR1 as MNHEY and CDR2 as SMNVEV (reference sequence). With 6 bases removed from V and 4 bases from J, the gap between germline ends came to 15 bases. The CDR3 runs 15 residues.

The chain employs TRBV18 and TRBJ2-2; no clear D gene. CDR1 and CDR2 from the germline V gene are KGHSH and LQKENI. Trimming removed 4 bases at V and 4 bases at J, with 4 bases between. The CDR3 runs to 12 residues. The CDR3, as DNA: TGTGCCAGCTCACGGAGCACCGGGGAGCTGTTTTTT. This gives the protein CASSRSTGELFF.